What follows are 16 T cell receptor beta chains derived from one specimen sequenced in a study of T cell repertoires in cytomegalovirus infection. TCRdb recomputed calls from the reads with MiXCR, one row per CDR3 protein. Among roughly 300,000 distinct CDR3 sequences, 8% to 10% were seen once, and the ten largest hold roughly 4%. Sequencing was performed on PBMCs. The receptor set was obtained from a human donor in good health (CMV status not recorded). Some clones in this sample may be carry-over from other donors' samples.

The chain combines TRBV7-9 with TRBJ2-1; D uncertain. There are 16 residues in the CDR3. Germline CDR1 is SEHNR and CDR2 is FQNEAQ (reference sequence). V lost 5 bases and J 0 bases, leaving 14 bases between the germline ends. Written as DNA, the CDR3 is TGTGCCAGCAGCCCCGAAGGACCCAGCTCCTACAATGAGCAGTTCTTC. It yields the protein CASSPEGPSSYNEQFF. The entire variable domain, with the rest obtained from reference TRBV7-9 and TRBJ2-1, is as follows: DTGVSQNPRHKITKRGQNVTFRCDPISEHNRLYWYRQTLGQGPEFLTYFQNEAQLEKSRLLSDRFSAERPKGSFSTLEIQRTEQGDSAMYLCASSPEGPSSYNEQFFGPGTRLTVL.

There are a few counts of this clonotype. For the CDR3, the DNA is TGCGCCAGCAGCTTGGCCGGGGGGACAGGCACAGATACGCAGTATTTT. Translation: CASSLAGGTGTDTQYF. The rearrangement joins TRBV5-1 to TRBJ2-3; D could derive from TRBD1 or TRBD2 (7 bases each). Deletions cut 0 bases from V and 1 base from J, with 12 bases between. The V gene's germline CDR1 is SGHRS and CDR2 YFSETQ. The CDR3 is 16 residues long.

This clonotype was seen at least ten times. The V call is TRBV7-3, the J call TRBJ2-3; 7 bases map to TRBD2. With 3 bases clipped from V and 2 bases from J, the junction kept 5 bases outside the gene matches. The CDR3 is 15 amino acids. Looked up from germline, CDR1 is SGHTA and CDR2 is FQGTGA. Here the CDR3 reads CASSFGAGNTDTQYF. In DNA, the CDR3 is TGTGCCAGCAGCTTCGGAGCGGGAAACACAGATACGCAGTATTTT.

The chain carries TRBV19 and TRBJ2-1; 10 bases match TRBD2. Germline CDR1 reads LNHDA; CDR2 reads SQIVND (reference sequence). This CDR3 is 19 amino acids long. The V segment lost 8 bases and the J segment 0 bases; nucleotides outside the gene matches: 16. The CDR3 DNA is TGTGCCAGTTTGCGCGCCGAGCGGGGGGGTCAGAGCTCCTACAATGAGCAGTTCTTC. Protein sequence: CASLRAERGGQSSYNEQFF.

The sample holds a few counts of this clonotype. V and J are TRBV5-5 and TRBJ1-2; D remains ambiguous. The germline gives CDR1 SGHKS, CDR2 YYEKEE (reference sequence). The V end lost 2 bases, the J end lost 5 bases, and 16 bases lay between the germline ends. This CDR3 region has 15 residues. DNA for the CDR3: TGTGCCAGCAGCTTAGCCGAGGGCGCGTGGTATGGCTACACCTTC. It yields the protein CASSLAEGAWYGYTF.

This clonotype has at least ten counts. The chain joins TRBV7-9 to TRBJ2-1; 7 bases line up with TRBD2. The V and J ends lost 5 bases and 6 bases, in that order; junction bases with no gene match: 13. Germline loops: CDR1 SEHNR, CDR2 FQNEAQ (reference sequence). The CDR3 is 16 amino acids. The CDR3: CASSPKGPGGFNEQFF. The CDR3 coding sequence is TGTGCCAGCAGCCCCAAAGGACCGGGGGGATTCAATGAGCAGTTCTTC.

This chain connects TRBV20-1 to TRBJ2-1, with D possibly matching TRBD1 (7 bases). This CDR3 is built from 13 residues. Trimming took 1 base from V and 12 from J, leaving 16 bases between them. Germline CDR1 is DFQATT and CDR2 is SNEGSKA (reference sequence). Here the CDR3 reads CSARADRRDGQFF. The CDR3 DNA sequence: TGCAGTGCTAGAGCGGACAGGCGGGACGGGCAGTTCTTC.

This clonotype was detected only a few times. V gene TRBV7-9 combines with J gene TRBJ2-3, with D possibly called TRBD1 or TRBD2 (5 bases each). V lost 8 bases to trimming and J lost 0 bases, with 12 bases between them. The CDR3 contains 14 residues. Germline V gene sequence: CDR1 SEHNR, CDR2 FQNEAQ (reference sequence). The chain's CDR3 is CASGGWSSTDTQYF. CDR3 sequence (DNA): TGTGCCAGCGGGGGATGGAGTAGCACAGATACGCAGTATTTT. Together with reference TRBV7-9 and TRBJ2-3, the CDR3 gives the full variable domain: DTGVSQNPRHKITKRGQNVTFRCDPISEHNRLYWYRQTLGQGPEFLTYFQNEAQLEKSRLLSDRFSAERPKGSFSTLEIQRTEQGDSAMYLCASGGWSSTDTQYFGPGTRLTVL.

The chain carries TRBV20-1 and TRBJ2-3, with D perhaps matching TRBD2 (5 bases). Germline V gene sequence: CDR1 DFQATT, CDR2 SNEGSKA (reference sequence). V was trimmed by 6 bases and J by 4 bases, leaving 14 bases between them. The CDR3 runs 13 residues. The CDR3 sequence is CSAPPRGSDTQYF. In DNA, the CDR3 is TGCAGTGCCCCCCCCCGAGGGTCAGATACGCAGTATTTT.

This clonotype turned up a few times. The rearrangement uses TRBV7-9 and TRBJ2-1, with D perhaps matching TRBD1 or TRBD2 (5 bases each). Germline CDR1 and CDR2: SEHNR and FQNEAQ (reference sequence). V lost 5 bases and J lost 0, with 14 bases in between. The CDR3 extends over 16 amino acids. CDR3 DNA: TGTGCCAGCAGCCCCCGGGACCTTTCCTCCTACAATGAGCAGTTCTTC. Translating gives CASSPRDLSSYNEQFF.

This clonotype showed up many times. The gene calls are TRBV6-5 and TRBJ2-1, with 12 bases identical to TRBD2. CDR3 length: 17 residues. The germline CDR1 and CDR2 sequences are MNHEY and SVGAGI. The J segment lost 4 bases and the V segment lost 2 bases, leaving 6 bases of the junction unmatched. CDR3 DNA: TGTGCCAGCAGTTACCGGACTAGCGGGAATACGTACAATGAGCAGTTCTTC. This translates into CASSYRTSGNTYNEQFF.

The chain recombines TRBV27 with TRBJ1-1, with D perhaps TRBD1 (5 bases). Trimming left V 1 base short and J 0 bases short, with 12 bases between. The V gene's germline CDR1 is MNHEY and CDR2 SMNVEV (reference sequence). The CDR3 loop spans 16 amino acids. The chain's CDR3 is CASSLFGRELNTEAFF. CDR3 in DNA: TGTGCCAGCAGTTTATTTGGCAGGGAACTGAACACTGAAGCTTTCTTT.

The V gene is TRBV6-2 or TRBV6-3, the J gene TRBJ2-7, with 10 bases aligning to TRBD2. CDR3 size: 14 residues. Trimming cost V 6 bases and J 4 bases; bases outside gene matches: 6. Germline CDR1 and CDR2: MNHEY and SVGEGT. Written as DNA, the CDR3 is TGTGCCAGCAGCCAGCGGGAGGGCCTATACGAGCAGTACTTC. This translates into CASSQREGLYEQYF.

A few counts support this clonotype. The CDR3 sequence: CASLGGGDSYNEQFF. DNA of the CDR3: TGTGCCAGCCTGGGGGGGGGGGACTCCTACAATGAGCAGTTCTTC. The V gene is TRBV6-1, the J gene TRBJ2-1; 7 bases are shared with TRBD2. CDR3 length: 15 residues. Germline V gene data show CDR1 as MNHNS and CDR2 as SASEGT. V shed 8 bases, J shed 0 bases, and the junction held 7 bases outside the gene matches.

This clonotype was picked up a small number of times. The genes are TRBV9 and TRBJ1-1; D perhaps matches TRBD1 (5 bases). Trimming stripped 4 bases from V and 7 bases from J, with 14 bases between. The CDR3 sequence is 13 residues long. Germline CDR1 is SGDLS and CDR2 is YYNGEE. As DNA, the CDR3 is TGTGCCAGCAGCACCCAGCAGGGTTATGAAGCTTTCTTT. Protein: CASSTQQGYEAFF.

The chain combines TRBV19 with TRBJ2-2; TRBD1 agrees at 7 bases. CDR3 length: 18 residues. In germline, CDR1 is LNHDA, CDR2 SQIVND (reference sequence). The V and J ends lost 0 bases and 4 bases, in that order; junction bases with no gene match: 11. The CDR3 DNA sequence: TGTGCCAGTAGTATAGATCGAGGGGGCAGGGGACGCACCGGGGAGCTGTTTTTT. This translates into CASSIDRGGRGRTGELFF. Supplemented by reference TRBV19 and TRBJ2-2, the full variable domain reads DGGITQSPKYLFRKEGQNVTLSCEQNLNHDAMYWYRQDPGQGLRLIYYSQIVNDFQKGDIAEGYSVSREKKESFPLTVTSAQKNPTAFYLCASSIDRGGRGRTGELFFGEGSRLTVL.